This TCR beta chain was identified during a study of T cell responses to AZD1222 COVID-19 vaccine. A note on this clone: Its antigen is currently unknown.

Recipients boosted at about 4 weeks or about 12 weeks are pooled. Study conclusions and caveats: Unmutated variant regions are reportedly targeted by nearly half of spike-specific TCRs.

Sequenced by immunoSEQ multiplex PCR; TCRdb stores in-frame clones only, minus some. The sample yields over 65,000 clones, about 90% seen once. With 6 bases removed from V and 2 bases from J, the gap between germline ends came to 24 bases. This CDR3 comprises 17 residues. CDR1 and CDR2 from the germline V gene are SQVTM and ANQGSEA. Specimen: peripheral blood, collected 28 days after the second AZD1222 dose. The chain uses TRBV29-1 and TRBJ2-3; TRBD2 might be the D (8 bases). This clonotype was obtained from an adult who received the AZD1222 COVID-19 vaccine. CDR3 DNA sequence: TGCAGCGTCGTCCTTAATTTCGGGAGGGGGCACACAGATACGCAGTATTTT. Translating gives CSVVLNFGRGHTDTQYF.